The clone carrying this T cell receptor (beta chain) was recorded at least ten times. Its antigen is unknown. The V end lost 4 bases, the J end lost 4 bases, and 15 bases lay between the germline ends. Germline assignment: CDR1 SQVTM and CDR2 ANQGSEA. The CDR3 covers 14 residues. These data belong to a study of CD8 T cells in ankylosing spondylitis. MiXCR, applied by TCRdb to the 5' RACE reads, yields one record per CDR3 protein. The sample consists of 250,000 to 350,000 distinct CDR3 sequences, less than 25% of them appearing once. Study-level findings and limits: Reports of some motif variants in reactive arthritis synovial fluid and blood predate this one.

The source of this sequence is a female donor with ankylosing spondylitis or in good health (not recorded which). The chain combines TRBV29-1 with TRBJ2-3, with D tentatively TRBD2 (5 bases). The sequenced sample consisted of blood, either unsorted or a sorted T cell fraction (not recorded which). As DNA, the CDR3 is TGCAGCGTTGCGAGTCGGGGATGGGCAGATACGCAGTATTTT. Translation: CSVASRGWADTQYF.